This TCR beta chain was sequenced during a study of T cell repertoires in cytomegalovirus infection. TCRdb re-called the reads through MiXCR, storing one row per CDR3 protein. The table includes around 530,000 distinct CDR3 sequences, approximately 25% detected once. Per the germline V gene, CDR1 is SGHVS and CDR2 is FNYEAQ. V trimming: 4 bases; J trimming: 6 bases; junction bases outside the gene matches: 14. The CDR3 extends over 17 amino acids. The receptor was derived from a human donor in good health (CMV status not recorded). Some clones in this sample may be carry-over from other donors' samples. This chain uses TRBV7-6 with TRBJ2-1; 8 bases fit TRBD1. Material for sequencing was PBMCs. The CDR3 DNA reads as TGTGCCAGCAGCTCTACCCGGACAGGGCTGAGGATCAATGAGCAGTTCTTC. This encodes CASSSTRTGLRINEQFF.